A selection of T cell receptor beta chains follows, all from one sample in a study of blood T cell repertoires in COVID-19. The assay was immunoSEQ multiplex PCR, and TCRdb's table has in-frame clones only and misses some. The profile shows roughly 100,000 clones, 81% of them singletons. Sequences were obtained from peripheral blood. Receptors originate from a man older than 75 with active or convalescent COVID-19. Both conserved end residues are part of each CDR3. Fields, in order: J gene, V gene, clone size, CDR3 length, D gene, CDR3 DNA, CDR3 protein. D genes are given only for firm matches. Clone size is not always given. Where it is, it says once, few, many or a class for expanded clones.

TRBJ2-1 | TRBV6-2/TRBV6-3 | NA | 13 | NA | TGTGCCAGCAGTTACGGACTGACAACACCGCAGTTCTTC | CASSYGLTTPQFF
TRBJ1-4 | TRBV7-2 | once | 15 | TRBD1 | TGTGCCAGCAGCGCGCGGACAGGCTCGGGTGAAAAACTGTTTTTT | CASSARTGSGEKLFF
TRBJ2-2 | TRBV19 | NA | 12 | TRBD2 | TGTGCCTGCGGGGGGCACACCGGGGAGCTGTTTTTT | CACGGHTGELFF
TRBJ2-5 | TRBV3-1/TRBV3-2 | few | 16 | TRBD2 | TGTGCCAGCAGCCAAGGTCCGGCGGGGGGCCAAGAGACCCAGTACTTC | CASSQGPAGGQETQYF
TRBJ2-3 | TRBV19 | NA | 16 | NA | TGTGCCAGTAGTAGGCTAAGGCAGACTAGCACAGATACGCAGTATTTT | CASSRLRQTSTDTQYF
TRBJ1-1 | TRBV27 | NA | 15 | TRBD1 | TGTGCCAGCAGTTTATGGGGCAGGGGGCAAACTGAAGCTTTCTTT | CASSLWGRGQTEAFF
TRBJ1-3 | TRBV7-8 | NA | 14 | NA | TGTGCCAGCAGCCCGGTTATGGGCGGAAACACCATATATTTT | CASSPVMGGNTIYF
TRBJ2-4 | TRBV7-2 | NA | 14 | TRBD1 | TGTGCCAGCAGCTTAGGGGGACAGTTAAACATTCAGTACTTC | CASSLGGQLNIQYF
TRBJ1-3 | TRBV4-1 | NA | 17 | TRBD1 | TGCGCCAGCAGCCAAGACCCCCCGACAGGGGCTGGAAACACCATATATTTT | CASSQDPPTGAGNTIYF
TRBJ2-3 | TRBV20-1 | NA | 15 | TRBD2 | TGCAGTGCTAGTGCGGGGGGGCCTCTTACAGATACGCAGTATTTT | CSASAGGPLTDTQYF
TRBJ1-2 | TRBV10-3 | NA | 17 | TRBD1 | TGTGCCATCAGTTCCGGACAGGGACAGACTTCAAACTATGGCTACACCTTC | CAISSGQGQTSNYGYTF
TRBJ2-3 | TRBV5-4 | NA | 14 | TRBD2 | TGTGCCAGCAGCTTGGGACTAGCGACAGATACGCAGTATTTT | CASSLGLATDTQYF
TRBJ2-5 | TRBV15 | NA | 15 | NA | TGTGCCACCAGCAGAGTCCCAGGGATCCAAGAGACCCAGTACTTC | CATSRVPGIQETQYF
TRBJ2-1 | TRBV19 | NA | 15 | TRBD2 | TGTGCCAGTAAATTTGGGGGGGGAGGATATGGTGAGCAGTTCTTC | CASKFGGGGYGEQFF
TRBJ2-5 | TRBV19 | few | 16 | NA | TGTGCCAGTAGTATAGGGGCGGAGGGGTCCCAAGAGACCCAGTACTTC | CASSIGAEGSQETQYF
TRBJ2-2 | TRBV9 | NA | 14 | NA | TGTGCCAGCAGCGTCGGGGGGCAGTCCGGGGAGCTGTTTTTT | CASSVGGQSGELFF
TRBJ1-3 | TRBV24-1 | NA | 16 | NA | TGTGCCACCAGTGATTTGAGGAGGGAATCTGGAAACACCATATATTTT | CATSDLRRESGNTIYF
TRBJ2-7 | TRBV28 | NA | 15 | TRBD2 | TGTGCCAGCAGTCCCACGGGACTAGCGACCTACGAGCAGTACTTC | CASSPTGLATYEQYF
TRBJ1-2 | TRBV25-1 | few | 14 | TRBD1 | TGTGCCAGCAGTGGAGGGGGCCCAAACTATGGCTACACCTTC | CASSGGGPNYGYTF
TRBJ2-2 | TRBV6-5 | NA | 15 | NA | TGTGCCAGCAGTATCCAAACAGCGAACACCGGGGAGCTGTTTTTT | CASSIQTANTGELFF
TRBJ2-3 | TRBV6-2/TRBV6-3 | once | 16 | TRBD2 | TGTGCCAGCAGTTACCCACTAGCGGGGAGCACAGATACGCAGTATTTT | CASSYPLAGSTDTQYF
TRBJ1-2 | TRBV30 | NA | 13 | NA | TGTGCCTGGAGTGTTGGCAGGGGTAGCGGCTACACCTTC | CAWSVGRGSGYTF